Reported below is one TCR beta chain. Its matching antigen is unknown. All donors comprised healthy Caucasians. This entry belongs to a study of identical twins. Notes on the study in general: Within monozygotic twins, out-of-frame TCR alpha sharing was underestimated by the models. For cord blood, abundant beta clonotypes had fewer insertions, unlike memory repertoires, which showed none.

The CDR3 is 14 amino acids. The V end was cut by 7 bases, the J end by 0 bases, with 10 bases between. After template switching added a universal primer site, the resulting cDNA carried unique molecular identifiers. TCRdb fed the 5' RACE reads into MiXCR, producing one record per CDR3 protein. The sample carries roughly 1.6 million distinct CDR3 sequences, under 35% recorded once. Sequencing used cord blood. The rearrangement uses TRBV12-3 or TRBV12-4 and TRBJ2-4; D may be TRBD2 (6 bases). This TCR came from a newborn girl in good health. The CDR3 bases are TGTGCCAGCACCTGGGGACTAGCCAAAAACATTCAGTACTTC. Its protein product is CASTWGLAKNIQYF.